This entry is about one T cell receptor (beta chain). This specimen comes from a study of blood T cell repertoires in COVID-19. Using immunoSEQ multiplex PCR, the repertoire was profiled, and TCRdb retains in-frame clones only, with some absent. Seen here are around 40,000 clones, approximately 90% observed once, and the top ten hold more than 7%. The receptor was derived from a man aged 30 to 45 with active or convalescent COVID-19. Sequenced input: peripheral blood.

CDR3 in DNA: TGTGCCAGCAGCCCCACGACAGGTTACACTGAAGCTTTCTTT. This encodes CASSPTTGYTEAFF. The chain links TRBV5-6 to TRBJ1-1, with D possibly matching TRBD1 (6 bases). V dropped 4 bases and J dropped 3 bases, with 13 bases sitting between them. Germline V lookup: CDR1 SGHDT, CDR2 YYEEEE. The CDR3 is 14 amino acids.